This T cell receptor beta chain was sequenced for a study of blood T cells in healthy people across ages (dated by TCRdb to the mid-2010s). With regard to the full study: In model experiments, template switching captured roughly one uniquely barcoded TCR beta cDNA molecule for every two T cells. The donors were split into four age groups: young (average around 15 years), middle-aged (39), aged (approximately 60) and long-lived (roughly 88). To avoid experimental bias, donors of different ages were spread randomly across the sequencing lanes. The study measured age-related changes in TCR beta repertoire diversity using deep sequencing normalized with unique cDNA molecular identifiers. For two donors (one aged 18 to 29 and one aged 80 or older), the study analyzed two additional independent replicas of 1 million unique cDNA reads from the same blood draw.

Spanning cysteine to phenylalanine, the CDR3 consists of 13 amino acids. CDR3 DNA is the only sequence kept; it has 39 bases, read in frame from the first base. Relative to germline, V is 6 bases shorter and J is 5 bases shorter, with 13 bases between their ends. As encoded in the germline V gene (reference sequence), CDR1 is MNHEY while CDR2 is SMNVEV. Receptor amplification or capture employed 5' RACE. TCRdb lists the instrument as Illumina HiSeq 2500. A second PCR of about 7 to 12 cycles was run with a J-beta primer mix and a sample-barcoded 5' primer. Each TCR beta cDNA molecule received a unique molecular identifier from a template-switch 5' adaptor carrying 12 random nucleotides. Each sample yielded at least 3 million CDR3-containing paired-end reads. All of the RNA was converted into first-strand cDNA using the Mint cDNA synthesis kit, with a TRBC-specific oligonucleotide serving as the primer. Following uracil-DNA glycosylase treatment, all cDNA underwent a first 18-cycle PCR with the universal primers M1SS and BC2_uni_R. The study's own analysis went as follows. Normalization of each sample was performed by random selection of 1 million high-quality reads, each carrying a distinct molecular identifier. Instead of being binned into consensus sequences, reads with shared molecular identifiers were discarded. MiTCR, run with a Q25 quality threshold and the strictest error-elimination algorithm, handled CDR3 identification, clonotype clustering and error correction. A nonparametric unseen species model with Euler transformation was used to estimate lower-bound total TCR beta diversity. TCRdb trimmed public reads at Q25 via fastp, called clones via MiXCR and kept in-frame beta chains. Records with the same CDR3 protein are collapsed into one entry carrying the most frequent genes and DNA. TCRdb's processing, not the study's, gives the V and J calls here. In this sample the table shows approximately 800,000 distinct CDR3 sequences, more than 45% of which occur a single time. The ten top clones hold about 20% of the sample.

This clonotype has only a few counts. No antigen is known for it. Base qualities are missing; no much larger clone stands one base away. The donors were around 39 Caucasian individuals from Russia, aged roughly 6 to 100 years, who were systemically healthy. Ten milliliters of peripheral blood were collected from each donor into EDTA-treated Vacutainer tubes. PBMCs were isolated by Ficoll-Paque density-gradient centrifugation, with at least 6 million obtained per sample. Trizol reagent was used to extract total RNA from the PBMCs, yielding at least 5 micrograms per sample. The percentages of naive CD45RAhigh/CD27high T cells were determined by flow cytometry on a PBMC aliquot from every donor. The research as a whole found: A strong correlation was found between observed TCR beta diversity and the percentage of naive T cells measured by flow cytometry. Estimates of total diversity from one million sequenced T cells were regarded as lower bounds and underestimates. As age increased, observed TCR beta diversity per million T cells dropped in a roughly linear way, and a significant reduction was already evident by age around 41. Compared with the aged group, the long-lived group had more naive CD4+ T cells, fewer expanded clones and increased TCR diversity, suggesting age selection. Because donor CMV infection status was unknown, age-related changes in expanded clonotypes were potentially confounded. Bulk unsorted PBMC profiling prevented conclusive comparison of naive and antigen-experienced compartments.

The receptor was derived from a young man in good health. The receptor chain draws on TRBV27 and TRBJ2-5; the D element could tentatively be TRBD1 or TRBD2, as 6 bases agree for each. The sequenced material came from blood. Read as DNA, the sequence is TGTGCCAGCAGGCAACAGGGAGGTGAGACCCAGTACTTC. Its protein is CASRQQGGETQYF.